Listed below are T cell receptor beta chains from one sample, sequenced in a study of glioma-infiltrating T cells after dendritic cell vaccination. Profiled with immunoSEQ multiplex PCR; TCRdb holds only in-frame clones, not every one. The top ten clones hold roughly 5.6% of a sample with 93,000 or so clones, around three quarters of them seen once. The input for sequencing was blood, taken before dendritic cell vaccination. The receptor set was obtained from a human donor with glioblastoma. The CDR3 runs from the conserved cysteine through the conserved F or W. A D gene is named only where the DNA matches it firmly. Size is stated for part of the rows, as once, few or many counts, or as a class when the clone is expanded.

size	V	J	D	CDR3	DNA
few	TRBV7-3	TRBJ1-2	TRBD1	CASSSGQAKNLYGYTF	TGTGCCAGCAGCTCCGGACAGGCGAAGAACCTTTATGGCTACACCTTC
.	TRBV7-8	TRBJ1-1	.	CASSSRASQNTEAFF	TGTGCCAGCAGCTCGAGGGCCAGTCAGAACACTGAAGCTTTCTTT
.	TRBV5-6	TRBJ1-4	.	CASSLRAGIYEKLFF	TGTGCCAGCAGCTTGAGGGCGGGAATCTATGAAAAACTGTTTTTT
.	TRBV12-5	TRBJ1-2	.	CASAAGSHYGYTF	TGTGCTAGTGCCGCGGGATCCCACTATGGCTACACCTTC
.	TRBV6-1	TRBJ1-5	.	CASSALGQAIQSNQPQHF	TGTGCCAGCAGTGCCCTGGGGCAGGCCATCCAGAGCAATCAGCCCCAGCATTTT
.	TRBV5-6	TRBJ2-5	.	CASSLGGVETQYF	TGTGCCAGCAGCTTGGGGGGGGTGGAGACCCAGTACTTC
once	TRBV5-5	TRBJ1-2	.	CASSFGGSGGYTF	TGTGCCAGCAGCTTCGGGGGATCGGGTGGCTACACCTTC
many	TRBV7-3	TRBJ2-1	TRBD1	CASSLYRPGTGAHNEQFF	TGTGCCAGCAGCTTATACAGGCCCGGGACAGGGGCACACAATGAGCAGTTCTTC
few	TRBV2	TRBJ2-7	TRBD1	CASSEGGQGKGEQYF	TGTGCCAGCAGTGAAGGGGGACAGGGCAAGGGCGAGCAGTACTTC
.	TRBV5-6	TRBJ2-2	.	CASSLWPRFVGELFF	TGTGCCAGCAGCTTGTGGCCTAGATTCGTCGGGGAGCTGTTTTTT
.	TRBV30	TRBJ1-2	.	CANKARANYGYTF	TGTGCCAACAAAGCCAGGGCAAACTATGGCTACACCTTC
.	TRBV15	TRBJ2-5	.	CATSRREAWETQYF	TGTGCCACCAGCAGAAGGGAGGCCTGGGAGACCCAGTACTTC
.	TRBV6-5	TRBJ2-6	.	CASRVSYSGANVLTF	TGTGCCAGCAGGGTCAGTTACTCTGGGGCCAACGTCCTGACTTTC
.	TRBV7-9	TRBJ2-3	TRBD2	CASSPRTRSTDTQYF	TGTGCCAGCAGCCCGAGGACTAGGAGCACAGATACGCAGTATTTT
.	TRBV5-1	TRBJ2-3	.	CASGRGSTDTQYF	TGCGCCAGCGGCAGGGGTAGCACAGATACGCAGTATTTT
once	TRBV5-1	TRBJ2-7	TRBD1	CASSVRPGTAGWGSYEQYF	TGCGCCAGCAGCGTCCGTCCCGGGACAGCAGGATGGGGTTCCTACGAGCAGTACTTC
few	TRBV5-1	TRBJ2-7	TRBD2	CASSLIPAGGREQYF	TGCGCCAGCAGCTTGATCCCAGCGGGGGGGCGAGAGCAGTACTTC
.	TRBV7-9	TRBJ2-7	TRBD2	CASSRIAGGYEQYF	TGTGCCAGCAGCCGTATCGCGGGAGGTTACGAGCAGTACTTC
.	TRBV28	TRBJ1-2	TRBD1	CASSLGGQGKYGYTF	TGTGCCAGCAGTTTAGGTGGACAGGGAAAATATGGCTACACCTTC
.	TRBV5-4	TRBJ2-7	.	CASREDSSYEQYF	TGTGCCAGCAGAGAGGACAGCTCCTACGAGCAGTACTTC
.	TRBV2	TRBJ2-6	.	CASSDSFSGANVLTF	TGTGCCAGCAGCGACAGTTTCTCTGGGGCCAACGTCCTGACTTTC
.	TRBV18	TRBJ2-5	TRBD1	CASSPTGTGGQETQYF	TGTGCCAGCTCACCTACCGGGACAGGGGGTCAAGAGACCCAGTACTTC
.	TRBV5-1	TRBJ1-1	.	CASSLEGGSEAFF	TGCGCCAGCAGCTTGGAAGGAGGGTCTGAAGCTTTCTTT
.	TRBV19	TRBJ2-1	TRBD1	CASSKNPTGASSYNEQFF	TGTGCCAGTAGTAAGAACCCTACAGGGGCCAGCTCCTACAATGAGCAGTTCTTC
.	TRBV12-2	TRBJ2-3	.	CASRSGQGRIYSTDTQYF	TGTGCAAGTCGCTCAGGACAGGGGAGGATTTATAGCACAGATACGCAGTATTTT
many	TRBV15	TRBJ2-3	TRBD1	CATGTGGTLNTQYF	TGTGCCACCGGGACAGGGGGCACCCTTAATACGCAGTATTTT
once	TRBV27	TRBJ2-3	.	CASSLSRTDTQYF	TGTGCCAGCAGTTTATCGAGAACAGATACGCAGTATTTT
once	TRBV10-2	TRBJ2-2	.	CASRGLENTGELFF	TGCGCCAGCAGGGGGCTTGAGAACACCGGGGAGCTGTTTTTT
.	TRBV10-3	TRBJ2-3	TRBD1	CAISGQGASVDTQYF	TGTGCCATCAGTGGACAGGGGGCCAGCGTAGATACGCAGTATTTT
.	TRBV9	TRBJ1-2	.	CAIPRNYGYTF	TGTGCCATCCCTAGGAACTATGGCTACACCTTC
.	TRBV6-1	TRBJ1-2	TRBD1	CASSERRTGETYGYTF	TGTGCCAGCAGTGAACGGAGGACAGGGGAGACTTATGGCTACACCTTC
.	TRBV28	TRBJ2-7	TRBD2	CASTHGAGGYEQYF	TGTGCCAGCACCCATGGGGCGGGGGGCTACGAGCAGTACTTC
.	TRBV11-3	TRBJ1-2	TRBD1	CASRSRGQGAGGYGYTF	TGTGCCAGCAGATCCCGCGGACAGGGGGCCGGGGGCTATGGCTACACCTTC
once	TRBV6-5	TRBJ1-1	TRBD1	CASRITGGASTEAFF	TGTGCCAGCAGGATCACAGGGGGCGCGAGTACTGAAGCTTTCTTT
.	TRBV11-2	TRBJ2-3	.	CASSLGPTSTDTQYF	TGTGCCAGCAGCTTAGGGCCAACCTCCACGGATACGCAGTATTTT